This is a list of T cell receptor beta chains from one sample in a study of shared clonotypes between healthy human individuals. Libraries were prepared by immunoSEQ multiplex PCR; TCRdb keeps only in-frame clonotypes and omits some of them. The sample yields some 1.5 million clones, 95% to 99% seen once. The specimen sequenced was naive CD4+ T cells sorted from blood. The receptor set was obtained from a young man in good health. CDR3s include the opening cysteine and the closing phenylalanine or tryptophan.

V	length	J	CDR3
TRBV5-5	15	TRBJ1-4	CASSLGAGTNEKLFF
TRBV29-1	11	TRBJ2-1	CSVVGSGEQFF
TRBV9	16	TRBJ1-3	CASSPLGTNSGNTIYF
TRBV14	16	TRBJ1-1	CASSQDWWAGSTEAFF
TRBV27	14	TRBJ2-5	CASSFVGVGETQYF
TRBV7-9	16	TRBJ2-5	CASRRTPSGSRETQYF
TRBV27	14	TRBJ2-7	CASSFRDGTYEQYF
TRBV5-1	16	TRBJ2-2	CASSETTSDNTGELFF
TRBV28	15	TRBJ2-2	CASSFALANTGELFF
TRBV18	15	TRBJ1-1	CASSQTTGLNTEAFF
TRBV5-1	17	TRBJ1-3	CASSLGGTDLSGNTIYF
TRBV29-1	13	TRBJ2-5	CSVGGRTKETQYF
TRBV7-9	19	TRBJ2-1	CASSLGRGTSGIGVNEQFF
TRBV25-1	15	TRBJ2-7	CASSESGTGGYEQYF
TRBV5-1	14	TRBJ1-2	CASSSGPPSEGYTF
TRBV19	14	TRBJ1-5	CASRGEGSNQPQHF
TRBV5-1	16	TRBJ1-2	CASSLVSAGVNYGYTF
TRBV15	15	TRBJ2-1	CATRRDGGPYNEQFF
TRBV15	14	TRBJ2-1	CATSSEFSYNEQFF
TRBV11-2	12	TRBJ2-7	CASSFGGGEQYF
TRBV28	15	TRBJ2-7	CASRASGSGVWEQYF
TRBV18	17	TRBJ1-1	CASSPFKSRVPNTEAFF
TRBV6-6	14	TRBJ2-5	CASYQGWGQETQYF
TRBV5-4	16	TRBJ2-3	CASSFRLAGGDRAQYF
TRBV28	13	TRBJ2-7	CASSSTGPYEQYF
TRBV28	13	TRBJ1-5	CASRNDRGGFQHF
TRBV7-6	17	TRBJ1-5	CASSLGWGDLSNQPQHF
TRBV4-1	15	TRBJ2-7	CASSQDVGRLYEQYF
TRBV4-1	14	TRBJ2-5	CASSLREVLGTQYF
TRBV28	15	TRBJ2-7	CASNQSHRGRREQYF
TRBV5-5	13	TRBJ2-5	CASSLPRAETQYF
TRBV5-1	14	TRBJ2-1	CASSLDGTYNEQFF
TRBV7-2	15	TRBJ1-5	CASSLVGTVNQPQHF
TRBV27	17	TRBJ2-3	CASSLWRGGGGTDTQYF
TRBV19	19	TRBJ1-5	CASSIDKDRGHLSNQPQHF
TRBV4-1	16	TRBJ2-3	CASSQEGSSGRGTQYF
TRBV7-3	13	TRBJ1-2	CASSLGTGDGYTF
TRBV9	16	TRBJ2-3	CASSGVGGIWTDTQYF
TRBV27	17	TRBJ2-5	CASSLKRIAGAQETQYF
TRBV11-3	13	TRBJ2-3	CASGESGRDTQYF
TRBV2	13	TRBJ1-4	CASSGSTNEKLFF
TRBV10-3	15	TRBJ2-1	CAIASWKRSYNEQFF
TRBV2	14	TRBJ1-5	CASSESAGVQPQHF
TRBV5-6	14	TRBJ2-5	CASSSGAGGETQYF
TRBV19	15	TRBJ1-5	CASSMGVVGNQPQHF
TRBV28	14	TRBJ1-5	CASRVEGLNQPQHF
TRBV28	11	TRBJ1-2	CATQANYGYTF
TRBV5-4	14	TRBJ2-1	CASSLAALVNEQFF
TRBV5-4	13	TRBJ2-2	CASSLVFTGELFF
TRBV6-1	16	TRBJ2-2	CASSEGRQMNTGELFF
TRBV19	15	TRBJ2-3	CASSRDRGDTDTQYF
TRBV5-1	14	TRBJ2-1	CASSLSSGRNEQFF
TRBV18	14	TRBJ1-5	CASSPDRGSQPQHF
TRBV7-8	14	TRBJ2-7	CASSLGTDTYEQYF
TRBV19	14	TRBJ1-5	CASRAQGSNQPQHF
TRBV9	15	TRBJ1-3	CASSVDWRGGNTIYF
TRBV28	15	TRBJ1-2	CASSWDRDANYGYTF